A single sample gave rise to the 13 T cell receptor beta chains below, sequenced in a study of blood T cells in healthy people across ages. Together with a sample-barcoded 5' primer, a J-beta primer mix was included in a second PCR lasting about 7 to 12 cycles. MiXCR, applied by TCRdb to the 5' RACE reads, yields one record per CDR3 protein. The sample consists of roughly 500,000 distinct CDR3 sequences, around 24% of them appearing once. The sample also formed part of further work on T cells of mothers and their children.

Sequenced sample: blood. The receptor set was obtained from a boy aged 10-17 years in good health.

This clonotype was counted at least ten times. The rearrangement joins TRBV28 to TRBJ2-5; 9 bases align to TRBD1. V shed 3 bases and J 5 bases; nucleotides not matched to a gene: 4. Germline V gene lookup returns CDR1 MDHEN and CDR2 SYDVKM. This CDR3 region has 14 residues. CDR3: CASSLYRGLETQYF. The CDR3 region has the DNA TGTGCCAGCAGTTTGTACAGGGGGCTGGAGACCCAGTACTTC.

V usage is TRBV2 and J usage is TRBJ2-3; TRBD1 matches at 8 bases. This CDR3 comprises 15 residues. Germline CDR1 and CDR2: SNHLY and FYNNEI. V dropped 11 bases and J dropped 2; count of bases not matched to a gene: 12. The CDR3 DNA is TGTGCCGCCTTCCATGCGGGACAGGACACAGATACGCAGTATTTT. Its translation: CAAFHAGQDTDTQYF.

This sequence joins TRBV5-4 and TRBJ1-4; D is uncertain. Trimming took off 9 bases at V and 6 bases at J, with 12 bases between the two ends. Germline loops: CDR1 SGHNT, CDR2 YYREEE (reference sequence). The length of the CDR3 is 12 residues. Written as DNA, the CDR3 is TGTGCCACCCAAGGGCGCGATGAAAAACTGTTTTTT. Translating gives CATQGRDEKLFF.

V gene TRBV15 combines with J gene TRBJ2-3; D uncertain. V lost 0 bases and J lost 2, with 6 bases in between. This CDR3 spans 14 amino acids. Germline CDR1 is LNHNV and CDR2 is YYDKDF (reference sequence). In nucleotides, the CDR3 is TGTGCCACCAGCAGAGAAGGAACCACAGATACGCAGTATTTT. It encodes CATSREGTTDTQYF.

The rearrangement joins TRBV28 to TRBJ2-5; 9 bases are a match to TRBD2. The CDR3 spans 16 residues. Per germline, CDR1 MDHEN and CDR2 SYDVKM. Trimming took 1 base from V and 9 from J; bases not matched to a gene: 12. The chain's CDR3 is CASSLLGLAPGLAQYF. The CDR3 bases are TGTGCCAGCAGTTTATTAGGACTAGCGCCAGGGTTAGCCCAGTACTTC.

The CDR3 spells CSADIAGDPLGTQYF. The CDR3 DNA follows: TGCAGTGCTGATATAGCGGGGGACCCACTTGGCACGCAGTATTTT. The genes are TRBV20-1 and TRBJ2-3; 9 nucleotides agree with TRBD2. Germline CDR1 and CDR2: DFQATT and SNEGSKA (reference sequence). CDR3 length equals 15 residues. V was pared by 5 bases and J by 9 bases, with 15 bases of the junction left unmatched.

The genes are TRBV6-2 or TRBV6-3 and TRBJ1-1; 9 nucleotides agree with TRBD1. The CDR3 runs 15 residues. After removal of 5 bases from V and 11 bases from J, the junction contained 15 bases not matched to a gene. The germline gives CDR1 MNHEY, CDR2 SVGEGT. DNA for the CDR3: TGTGCCAGCAGTGGCAGGGACAGGGCGGTGATCGAGGCTTTCTTT. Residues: CASSGRDRAVIEAFF.

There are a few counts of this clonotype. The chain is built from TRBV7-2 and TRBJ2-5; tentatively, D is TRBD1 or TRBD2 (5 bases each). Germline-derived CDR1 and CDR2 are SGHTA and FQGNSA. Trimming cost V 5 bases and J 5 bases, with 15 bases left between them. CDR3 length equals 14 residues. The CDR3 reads CASSGLRDVETQYF. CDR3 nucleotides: TGTGCCAGCAGCGGACTTAGGGACGTGGAGACCCAGTACTTC.

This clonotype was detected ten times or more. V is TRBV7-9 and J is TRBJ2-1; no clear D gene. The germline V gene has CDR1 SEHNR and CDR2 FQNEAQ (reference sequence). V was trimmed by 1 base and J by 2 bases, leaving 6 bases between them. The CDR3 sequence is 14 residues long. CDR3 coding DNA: TGTGCCAGCAGCTTAGGTGGGACCTACAATGAGCAGTTCTTC. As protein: CASSLGGTYNEQFF.

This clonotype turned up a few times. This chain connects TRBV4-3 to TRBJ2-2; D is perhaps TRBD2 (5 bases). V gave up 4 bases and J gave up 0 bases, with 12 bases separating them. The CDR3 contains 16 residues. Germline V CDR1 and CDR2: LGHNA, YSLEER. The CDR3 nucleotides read TGCGCCAGCAGCCTCGAACCCGGGACGAACACCGGGGAGCTGTTTTTT. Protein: CASSLEPGTNTGELFF.

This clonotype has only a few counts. The CDR3 reads CASSPGGEYEQYF. For the CDR3, the DNA is TGTGCCAGCAGCCCCGGGGGGGAGTACGAGCAGTACTTC. The chain couples TRBV9 to TRBJ2-5; the match to TRBD2 covers 8 bases. The end of the DNA fits TRBJ2-7 better, so the J call may be wrong. Germline V gene sequence: CDR1 SGDLS, CDR2 YYNGEE. CDR3 size: 13 residues.

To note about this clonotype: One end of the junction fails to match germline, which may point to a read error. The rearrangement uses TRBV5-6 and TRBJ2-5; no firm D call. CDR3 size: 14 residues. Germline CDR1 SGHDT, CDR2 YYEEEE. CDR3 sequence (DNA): TGTGCCAGCAGCTCGACCTTCGATCAAGGGACCCAGTACTTC. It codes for CASSSTFDQGTQYF.

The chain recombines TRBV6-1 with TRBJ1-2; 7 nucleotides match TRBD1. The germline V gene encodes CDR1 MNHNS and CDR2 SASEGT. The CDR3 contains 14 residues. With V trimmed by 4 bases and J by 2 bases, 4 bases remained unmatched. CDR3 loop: CASSAQGQNYGYTF. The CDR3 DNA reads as TGTGCCAGCAGTGCGCAGGGACAGAACTATGGCTACACCTTC.